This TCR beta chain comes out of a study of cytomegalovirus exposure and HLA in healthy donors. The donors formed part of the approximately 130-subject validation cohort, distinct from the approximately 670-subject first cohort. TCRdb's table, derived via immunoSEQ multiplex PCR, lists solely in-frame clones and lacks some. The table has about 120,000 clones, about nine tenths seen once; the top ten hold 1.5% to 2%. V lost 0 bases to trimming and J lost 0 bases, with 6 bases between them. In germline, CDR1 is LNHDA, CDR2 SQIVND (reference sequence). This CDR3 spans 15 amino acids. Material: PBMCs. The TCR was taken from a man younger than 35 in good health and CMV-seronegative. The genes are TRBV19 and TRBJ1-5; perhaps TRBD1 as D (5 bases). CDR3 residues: CASSIDRASNQPQHF. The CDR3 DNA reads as TGTGCCAGTAGTATAGACAGGGCTAGCAATCAGCCCCAGCATTTT.